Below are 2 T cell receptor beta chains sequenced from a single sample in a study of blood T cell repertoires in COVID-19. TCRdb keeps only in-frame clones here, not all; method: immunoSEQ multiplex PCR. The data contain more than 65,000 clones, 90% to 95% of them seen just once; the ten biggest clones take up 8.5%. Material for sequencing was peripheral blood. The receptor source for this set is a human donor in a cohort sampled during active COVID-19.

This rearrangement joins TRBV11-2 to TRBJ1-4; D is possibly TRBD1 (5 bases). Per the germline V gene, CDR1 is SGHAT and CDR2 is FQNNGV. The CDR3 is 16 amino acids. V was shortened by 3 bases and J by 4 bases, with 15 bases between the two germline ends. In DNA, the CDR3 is TGTGCCAGCAGCTTTGTCCCAAAGGGGCTTAATGAAAAACTGTTTTTT. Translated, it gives CASSFVPKGLNEKLFF.

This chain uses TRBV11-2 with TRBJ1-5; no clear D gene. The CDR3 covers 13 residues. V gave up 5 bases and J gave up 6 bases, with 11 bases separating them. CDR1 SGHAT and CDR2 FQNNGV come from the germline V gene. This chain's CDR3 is CASSREPGQPQHF. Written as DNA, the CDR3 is TGTGCCAGCAGCCGAGAGCCGGGTCAGCCCCAGCATTTT. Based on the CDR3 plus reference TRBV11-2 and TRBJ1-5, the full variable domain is EAGVAQSPRYKIIEKRQSVAFWCNPISGHATLYWYQQILGQGPKLLIQFQNNGVVDDSQLPKDRFSAERLKGVDSTLKIQPAKLEDSAVYLCASSREPGQPQHFGDGTRLSIL.